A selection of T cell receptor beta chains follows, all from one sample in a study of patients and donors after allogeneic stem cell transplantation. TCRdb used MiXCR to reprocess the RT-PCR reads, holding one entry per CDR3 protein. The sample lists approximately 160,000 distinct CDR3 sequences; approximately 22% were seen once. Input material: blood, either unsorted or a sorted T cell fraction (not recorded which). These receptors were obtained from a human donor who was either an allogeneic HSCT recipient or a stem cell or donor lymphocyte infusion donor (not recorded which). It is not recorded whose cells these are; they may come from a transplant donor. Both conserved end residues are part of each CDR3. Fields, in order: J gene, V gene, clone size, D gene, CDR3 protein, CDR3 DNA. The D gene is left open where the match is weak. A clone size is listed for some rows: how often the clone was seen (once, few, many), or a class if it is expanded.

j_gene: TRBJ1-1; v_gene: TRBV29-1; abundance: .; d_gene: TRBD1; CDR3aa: CSVGEQGMASEAFF; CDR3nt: TGCAGCGTGGGGGAACAGGGGATGGCATCTGAAGCTTTCTTT
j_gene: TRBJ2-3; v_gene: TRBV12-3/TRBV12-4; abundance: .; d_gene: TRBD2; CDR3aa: CASSLRLAGRYTQYF; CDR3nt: TGTGCCAGCAGTTTAAGGCTAGCGGGGCGTTATACGCAGTATTTT
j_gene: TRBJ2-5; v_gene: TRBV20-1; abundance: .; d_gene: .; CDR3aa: CSALGETQYF; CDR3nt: TGCAGTGCTCTAGGAGAGACCCAGTACTTC
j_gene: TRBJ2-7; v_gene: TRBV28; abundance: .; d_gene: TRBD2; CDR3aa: CASSLLAYSYEQYF; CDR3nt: TGTGCCAGCAGCTTACTAGCGTACTCCTACGAGCAGTACTTC
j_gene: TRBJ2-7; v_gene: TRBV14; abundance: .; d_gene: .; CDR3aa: CASSQDSYEQYF; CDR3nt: TGTGCCAGCAGCCAAGACAGCTACGAGCAGTACTTC
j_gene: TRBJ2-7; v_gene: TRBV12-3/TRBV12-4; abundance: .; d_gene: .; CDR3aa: CASSLQGWVYEQYF; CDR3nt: TGTGCCAGCAGTCTACAGGGTTGGGTCTACGAGCAGTACTTC
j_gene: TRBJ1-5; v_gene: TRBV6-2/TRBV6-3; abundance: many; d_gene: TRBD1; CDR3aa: CASSEAGDRGPYSNQPQHF; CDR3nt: TGTGCCAGCAGTGAAGCCGGGGACAGGGGGCCTTATAGCAATCAGCCCCAGCATTTT
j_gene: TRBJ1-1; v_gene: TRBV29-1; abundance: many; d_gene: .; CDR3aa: CSAGQTNTEAFF; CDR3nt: TGCAGCGCTGGACAGACGAACACTGAAGCTTTCTTT
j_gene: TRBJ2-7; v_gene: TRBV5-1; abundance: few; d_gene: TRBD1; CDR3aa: CASSRQGSSYEQYF; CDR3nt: TGCGCCAGCAGCAGACAGGGGTCCTCCTACGAGCAGTACTTC
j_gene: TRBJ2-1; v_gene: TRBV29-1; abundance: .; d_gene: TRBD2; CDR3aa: CSGGGKGPSYNEQFF; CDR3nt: TGCAGCGGGGGGGGAAAGGGGCCCTCCTACAATGAGCAGTTCTTC
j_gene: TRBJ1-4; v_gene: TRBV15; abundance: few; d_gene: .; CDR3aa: CATSKRARREKLFF; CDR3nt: TGTGCCACCAGCAAAAGGGCCCGACGCGAAAAACTGTTTTTT
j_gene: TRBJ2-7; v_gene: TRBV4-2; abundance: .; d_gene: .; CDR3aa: CASSQDPSNRGEQYF; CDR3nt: TGTGCCAGCAGCCAAGATCCTTCAAACCGGGGCGAGCAGTACTTC
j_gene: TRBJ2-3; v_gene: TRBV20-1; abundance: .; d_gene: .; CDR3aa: CSARDSQEGPDTQYF; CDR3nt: TGCAGTGCTAGAGATAGTCAGGAGGGCCCAGATACGCAGTATTTT
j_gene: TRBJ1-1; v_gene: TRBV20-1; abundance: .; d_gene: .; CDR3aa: CSARGDEGLGEAFF; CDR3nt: TGCAGTGCTAGAGGGGATGAAGGCCTCGGGGAAGCTTTCTTT
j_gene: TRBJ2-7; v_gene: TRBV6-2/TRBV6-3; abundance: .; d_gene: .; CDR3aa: CASSYSVQGREQYF; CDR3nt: TGTGCCAGCAGTTACTCAGTGCAGGGGCGAGAGCAGTACTTC
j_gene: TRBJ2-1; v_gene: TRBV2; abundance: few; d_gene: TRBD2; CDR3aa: CASRTASGAYNEQFF; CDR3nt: TGTGCCAGCAGAACTGCTAGCGGGGCATACAATGAGCAGTTCTTC
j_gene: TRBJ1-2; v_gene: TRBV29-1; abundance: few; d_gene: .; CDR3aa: CSVNQVYGYTF; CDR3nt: TGCAGCGTTAATCAGGTCTATGGCTACACCTTC
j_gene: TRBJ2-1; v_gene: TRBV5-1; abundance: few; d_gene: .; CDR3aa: CASSLASQGSYNEQFF; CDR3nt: TGCGCCAGCAGCTTGGCTTCGCAGGGCTCCTACAATGAGCAGTTCTTC
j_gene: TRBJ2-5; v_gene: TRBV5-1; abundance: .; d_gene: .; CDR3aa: CASSLETGWETQYF; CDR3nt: TGCGCCAGCAGCTTGGAGACAGGTTGGGAGACCCAGTACTTC
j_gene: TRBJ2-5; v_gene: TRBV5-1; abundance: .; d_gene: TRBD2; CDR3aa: CASSRTASGSMETQYF; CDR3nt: TGCGCCAGCAGCCGGACGGCTAGCGGGAGTATGGAGACCCAGTACTTC
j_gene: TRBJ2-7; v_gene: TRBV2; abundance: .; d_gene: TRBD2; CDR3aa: CASRSSGSSYEQYF; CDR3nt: TGTGCCAGCAGATCTAGCGGGAGTAGCTACGAGCAGTACTTC
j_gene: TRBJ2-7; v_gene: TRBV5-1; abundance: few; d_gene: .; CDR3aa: CASSLGLAGFYEQYF; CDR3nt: TGCGCCAGCAGCTTGGGATTGGCAGGCTTCTACGAGCAGTACTTC
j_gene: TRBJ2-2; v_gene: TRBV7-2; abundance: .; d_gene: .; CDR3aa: CASSLGFTGELFF; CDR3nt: TGTGCCAGCAGCTTAGGGTTCACCGGGGAGCTGTTTTTT
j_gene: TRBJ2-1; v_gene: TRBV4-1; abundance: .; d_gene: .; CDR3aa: CASSRPPFLANEQFF; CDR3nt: TGCGCCAGCAGCCGGCCACCTTTTTTGGCCAATGAGCAGTTCTTC
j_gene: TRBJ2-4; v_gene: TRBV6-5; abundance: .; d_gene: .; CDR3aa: CASSSAGIKTAKNIQYF; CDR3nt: TGTGCCAGCAGTTCCGCGGGTATTAAAACAGCCAAAAACATTCAGTACTTC
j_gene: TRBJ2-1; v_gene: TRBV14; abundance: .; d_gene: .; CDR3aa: CASSHFYGLTTGDEQFF; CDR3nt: TGTGCCAGCAGCCATTTTTATGGACTAACTACTGGCGATGAGCAGTTCTTC
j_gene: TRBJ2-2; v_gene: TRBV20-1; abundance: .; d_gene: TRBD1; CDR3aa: CSARTGHNTGELFF; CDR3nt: TGCAGTGCCAGGACAGGCCACAACACCGGGGAGCTGTTTTTT
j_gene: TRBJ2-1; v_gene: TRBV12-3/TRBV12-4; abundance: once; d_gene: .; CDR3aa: CASSYNGDNEQFF; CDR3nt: TGTGCCAGCAGTTATAACGGCGACAATGAGCAGTTCTTC
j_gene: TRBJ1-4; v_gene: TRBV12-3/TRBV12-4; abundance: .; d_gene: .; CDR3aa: CASSRSTSTPNEKLFF; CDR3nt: TGTGCCAGCAGCCGCTCCACATCCACACCTAATGAAAAACTGTTTTTT
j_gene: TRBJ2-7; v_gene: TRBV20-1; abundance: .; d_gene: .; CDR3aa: CSAREDGYEGQYF; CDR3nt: TGCAGTGCTAGAGAGGACGGTTACGAAGGGCAGTACTTC
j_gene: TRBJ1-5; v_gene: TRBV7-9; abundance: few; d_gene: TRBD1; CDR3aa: CASSYGTGVMSNQPQHF; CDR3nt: TGTGCCAGCAGCTACGGGACAGGGGTGATGAGCAATCAGCCCCAGCATTTT
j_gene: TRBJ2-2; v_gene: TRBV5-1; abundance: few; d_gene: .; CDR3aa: CASSFETPTGELFF; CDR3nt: TGCGCCAGCAGCTTCGAGACACCCACCGGGGAGCTGTTTTTT
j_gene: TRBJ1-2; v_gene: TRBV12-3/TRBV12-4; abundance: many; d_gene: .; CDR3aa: CASSLEKNGYTF; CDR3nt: TGTGCCAGCAGTTTGGAGAAAAATGGCTACACCTTC
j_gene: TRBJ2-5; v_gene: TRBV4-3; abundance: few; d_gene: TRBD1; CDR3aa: CASSQQDRGQETQYF; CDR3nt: TGCGCCAGCAGCCAACAGGACAGGGGCCAAGAGACCCAGTACTTC
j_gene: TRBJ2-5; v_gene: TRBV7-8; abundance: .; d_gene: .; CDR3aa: CASSPQPAGLRETQYF; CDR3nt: TGTGCCAGCAGCCCCCAACCCGCAGGGCTCCGAGAGACCCAGTACTTC
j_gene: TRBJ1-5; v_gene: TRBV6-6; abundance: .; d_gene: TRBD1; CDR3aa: CASSYSYRDRVSNQPQHF; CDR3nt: TGTGCCAGCAGTTACTCTTACCGGGACAGGGTTAGCAATCAGCCCCAGCATTTT
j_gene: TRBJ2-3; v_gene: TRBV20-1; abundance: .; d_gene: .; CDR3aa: CSAIWTSTDTQYF; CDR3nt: TGCAGTGCTATTTGGACCAGCACAGATACGCAGTATTTT
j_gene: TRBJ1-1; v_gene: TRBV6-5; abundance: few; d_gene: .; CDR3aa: CASSYPDQTEAFF; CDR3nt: TGTGCCAGCAGTTACCCGGACCAGACTGAAGCTTTCTTT
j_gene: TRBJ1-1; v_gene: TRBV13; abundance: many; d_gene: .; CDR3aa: CASSPRRGNTEAFF; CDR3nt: TGTGCCAGCAGCCCACGAAGGGGGAACACTGAAGCTTTCTTT
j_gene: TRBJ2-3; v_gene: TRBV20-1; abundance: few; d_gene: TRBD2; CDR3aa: CSAPLAGGIWTDTQYF; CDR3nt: TGCAGTGCTCCCTTAGCGGGAGGCATTTGGACAGATACGCAGTATTTT
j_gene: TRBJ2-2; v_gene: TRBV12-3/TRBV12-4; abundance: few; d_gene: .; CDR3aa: CASSLGRPGELFF; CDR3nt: TGTGCCAGCAGTTTAGGGAGGCCCGGGGAGCTGTTTTTT
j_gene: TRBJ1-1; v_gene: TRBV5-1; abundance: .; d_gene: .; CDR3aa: CASSLVWGGHTEAFF; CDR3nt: TGCGCCAGCAGCTTGGTCTGGGGAGGGCACACTGAAGCTTTCTTT
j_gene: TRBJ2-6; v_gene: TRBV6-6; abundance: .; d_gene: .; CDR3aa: CASSKGLRGGGANVLTF; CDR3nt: TGTGCCAGCAGTAAAGGACTGAGGGGTGGCGGGGCCAACGTCCTGACTTTC
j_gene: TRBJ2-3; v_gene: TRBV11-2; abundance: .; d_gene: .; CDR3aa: CASSSSQGAVGSTQYF; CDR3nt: TGTGCCAGCAGCTCGTCTCAAGGGGCGGTCGGTAGTACGCAGTATTTT
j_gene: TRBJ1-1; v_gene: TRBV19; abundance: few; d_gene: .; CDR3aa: CASSYRGGDQNTEAFF; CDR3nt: TGTGCCAGCTCTTACCGAGGGGGGGATCAGAACACTGAAGCTTTCTTT
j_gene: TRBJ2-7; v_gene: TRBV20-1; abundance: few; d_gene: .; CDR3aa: CSARAAHLATYEQYF; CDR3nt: TGCAGTGCTAGAGCCGCCCATCTAGCCACTTACGAGCAGTACTTC
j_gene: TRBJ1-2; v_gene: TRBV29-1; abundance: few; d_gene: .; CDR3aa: CSDENRDGYTF; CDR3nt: TGCAGCGACGAGAACAGGGATGGCTACACCTTC
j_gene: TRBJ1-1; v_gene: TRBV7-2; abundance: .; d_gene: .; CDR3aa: CASSFRGGTEAFF; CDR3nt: TGTGCCAGCAGCTTCAGGGGAGGGACTGAAGCTTTCTTT
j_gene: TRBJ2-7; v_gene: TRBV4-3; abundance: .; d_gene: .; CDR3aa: CASSQNLQGGEQYF; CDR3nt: TGCGCCAGCAGCCAAAATCTTCAGGGAGGAGAGCAGTACTTC
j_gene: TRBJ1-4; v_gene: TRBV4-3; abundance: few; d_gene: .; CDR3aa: CASSQDWAGEKLFF; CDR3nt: TGCGCCAGCAGCCAAGACTGGGCTGGCGAAAAACTGTTTTTT